The rows below give T cell receptor beta chains drawn from one sample of a study of glioma-infiltrating T cells after dendritic cell vaccination. The method was immunoSEQ multiplex PCR; TCRdb's version includes in-frame clones alone and lacks a portion of them. The data show tens of thousands of clones, 85% to 90% seen once. The sample consisted of blood, taken before dendritic cell vaccination. Receptor source: a human donor with glioblastoma. Both conserved end residues are part of each CDR3. The order of the fields is D gene, clone size, J gene, V gene, CDR3 DNA, CDR3 protein. D genes are given only for firm matches. Clone sizes are given selectively: once, few, many, or a class where the clone is expanded.

TRBD1	-	TRBJ2-7	TRBV27	TGTGCCAGCAGTTCTGGGGCAGGGGGCCGTTCCGAGCAGTACTTC	CASSSGAGGRSEQYF
-	-	TRBJ2-7	TRBV6-6	TGTGCCAGCAGTTACTCGTCCCCGCAGGCCTACGAGCAGTACTTC	CASSYSSPQAYEQYF
TRBD1	-	TRBJ1-2	TRBV6-4	TGTGCCAGCAGAGATACGGACAGGGGAGGTGGCTACACCTTC	CASRDTDRGGGYTF
-	-	TRBJ2-3	TRBV5-1	TGCGCCAGCAGCTTGGGTGAGCGTCATACGCAGTATTTT	CASSLGERHTQYF
TRBD1	once	TRBJ1-1	TRBV5-5	TGTGCCAGCAGCTTGTGGGACAGAGGTGAAGCTTTCTTT	CASSLWDRGEAFF
TRBD2	-	TRBJ2-7	TRBV6-5	TGTGCCAGCAGTTACGTAGCGGGAGGCCCCTACGAGCAGTACTTC	CASSYVAGGPYEQYF
TRBD1	-	TRBJ1-3	TRBV25-1	TGTGCCAGCAGTCTGCAGGGGGCTGGAAACACCATATATTTT	CASSLQGAGNTIYF
TRBD2	once	TRBJ2-7	TRBV11-2	TGTGCCAGCAGCATCAGCGGGGGGCCCTACGAGCAGTACTTC	CASSISGGPYEQYF
TRBD2	-	TRBJ2-3	TRBV4-2	TGTGCCAGCAGCCAAGATGGGACTAGCGGGGGAGATACGCAGTATTTT	CASSQDGTSGGDTQYF
-	-	TRBJ2-5	TRBV5-6	TGTGCCAGCAGCTTCCGTGACTCCCAAGAGACCCAGTACTTC	CASSFRDSQETQYF
TRBD2	-	TRBJ2-3	TRBV7-3	TGTGCCAGCAGCTCGGGACTAGCGGGCACAGATACGCAGTATTTT	CASSSGLAGTDTQYF
TRBD2	once	TRBJ2-1	TRBV14	TGTGCCAGCAGCCAAGACCAGGGACTAGCGGGATACAATGAGCAGTTCTTC	CASSQDQGLAGYNEQFF
TRBD1	-	TRBJ1-6	TRBV5-1	TGCGCCAGCAGCATAACGGACAGGGAAGCCTCCCCCCTCCACTTT	CASSITDREASPLHF
TRBD1	few	TRBJ2-7	TRBV6-1	TGTGCCAGCAGTCGAGGGGGACAGGGGACCTACGAGCAGTACTTC	CASSRGGQGTYEQYF
-	-	TRBJ2-5	TRBV4-1	TGCGCCAGCAGCCCCATCCTAGGAAAAGAGACCCAGTACTTC	CASSPILGKETQYF
TRBD2	-	TRBJ2-3	TRBV5-4	TGTGCCAGCAGCACGCGACTAGCGGGAGAATCAGATACGCAGTATTTT	CASSTRLAGESDTQYF
TRBD2	-	TRBJ2-3	TRBV11-1	TGTGCCAGCAGCCCTTTAGCGGGGTCCACAGATACGCAGTATTTT	CASSPLAGSTDTQYF
TRBD1	-	TRBJ2-1	TRBV11-3	TGTGCCAGCGAGCGGACAGGGGGCACTGAGCAGTTCTTC	CASERTGGTEQFF
-	-	TRBJ1-3	TRBV19	TGTGCCAGCAACAGGGATTCCCGAAACACCATATATTTT	CASNRDSRNTIYF
-	-	TRBJ2-7	TRBV7-8	TGTGCCAGCAGCCCGGGGACACCGAGCTCCTACGAGCAGTACTTC	CASSPGTPSSYEQYF
-	-	TRBJ2-3	TRBV7-9	TGTGCCAGCAGCTTAGGAGTCGGCAGGGATCCTTACACAGATACGCAGTATTTT	CASSLGVGRDPYTDTQYF
-	-	TRBJ1-6	TRBV5-3	TGTGCCAGAAGCTTGGGCGAGACACCTAATTCACCCCTCCACTTT	CARSLGETPNSPLHF
-	-	TRBJ2-3	TRBV2	TGTGCCAGCAGTCCGACTAGATCGACAGATACGCAGTATTTT	CASSPTRSTDTQYF
-	once	TRBJ1-5	TRBV7-9	TGTGCCAGCAGCTCCGGACTCTCAGGCCAGCCCCAGCATTTT	CASSSGLSGQPQHF
-	-	TRBJ2-2	TRBV11-2	TGTGCCAGCAGCTCTGGGGGGGGCCCGGCGGAGCTGTTTTTT	CASSSGGGPAELFF
-	-	TRBJ2-3	TRBV9	TGTGCCAGCAGCTCCAGAGGCGCAGATACGCAGTATTTT	CASSSRGADTQYF
TRBD2	-	TRBJ2-2	TRBV12-5	TGTGCTAGTGCCTCATACAGCGGGGGAAACACCGGGGAGCTGTTTTTT	CASASYSGGNTGELFF
-	-	TRBJ2-3	TRBV30	TGTGCCTGGAGTGGGGTAGCTCGCAGCACAGATACGCAGTATTTT	CAWSGVARSTDTQYF
TRBD1	-	TRBJ2-5	TRBV6-5	TGTGCCAGCAGTTACAACAGGGGGCAGTGGGAGACCCAGTACTTC	CASSYNRGQWETQYF
-	-	TRBJ1-6	TRBV30	TGTGCCTGGACCCAGGGGTTCAATAATTCCCCCCTCCACTTT	CAWTQGFNNSPLHF
-	-	TRBJ1-5	TRBV21-1	TGTGCCAGCAGCAGACAGACAGGGGCTAGCAATCAGCCCCAGCATTTT	CASSRQTGASNQPQHF
-	-	TRBJ2-3	TRBV6-1	TGTGCCAGCAGCCCCCCAAGCACAGATACGCAGTATTTT	CASSPPSTDTQYF
TRBD1	-	TRBJ1-4	TRBV4-1	TGCGCCAGCAGCCGCGGACAGGGAGTGACTAATGAAAAACTGTTTTTT	CASSRGQGVTNEKLFF
-	-	TRBJ2-3	TRBV5-6	TGTGCCAGCAGCTTGTGGGGGGAGACAGCAGATACGCAGTATTTT	CASSLWGETADTQYF
TRBD1	-	TRBJ1-1	TRBV5-6	TGTGCCAGCAGCTTCCCCCGGGACAGTTACACTGAAGCTTTCTTT	CASSFPRDSYTEAFF
TRBD1	-	TRBJ2-6	TRBV2	TGTGCCAGCATTGCGGGACAGGGCCGCACTGGGGCCAACGTCCTGACTTTC	CASIAGQGRTGANVLTF
-	-	TRBJ2-3	TRBV5-4	TGTGCCAGCAGCTGGGCGGGAGATACGCAGTATTTT	CASSWAGDTQYF
TRBD1	-	TRBJ1-3	TRBV5-1	TGCGCCAGCAGCTTTTCCGGGACAGGGCAAGGAAACACCATATATTTT	CASSFSGTGQGNTIYF
TRBD1	-	TRBJ1-5	TRBV4-1	TGCGCCAGCAGCCAAAGGGGGCCAAGCAATCAGCCCCAGCATTTT	CASSQRGPSNQPQHF
-	medium-sized	TRBJ1-1	TRBV4-1	TGCGCCAGCAGCCTCAACCACAACAGGGCGAACACTGAAGCTTTCTTT	CASSLNHNRANTEAFF
-	-	TRBJ2-3	TRBV5-4	TGTGCCAGCAGCTTGCGGGGGGCGCAAGCAGATACGCAGTATTTT	CASSLRGAQADTQYF
-	-	TRBJ1-5	TRBV19	TGTGCCAGTAGCCTCCCCCGCAATCAGCCCCAGCATTTT	CASSLPRNQPQHF
-	-	TRBJ2-3	TRBV25-1	TGTGCCAGCAGTTTAGGCACAGATACGCAGTATTTT	CASSLGTDTQYF